The sequence of this T cell receptor (beta chain) was determined in a study of T cell repertoires in cytomegalovirus infection. Study at large: Public signatures in TCR beta pointed to CMV infection and matching HLA type. Findings and limits, study-wide: The study identified carriers of CMV plus the relevant HLA from cumulative public TCR beta family frequency. HLA-C-restricted TCR beta clonotypes specific for CMV led the ex vivo response.

TCRdb fed the reads into MiXCR, producing one record per CDR3 protein. The table records 150,000 to 200,000 distinct CDR3 sequences, less than 9.5% of them present only once. In this sample, this clonotype turned up a few times. Its antigen is not known. Specimen: PBMCs. The receptor's source is a human donor in good health (CMV status not recorded). Some clones in this sample may be carry-over from other donors' samples.

CDR3 sequence (DNA): TGTGCCAGCATTCGAACAGGAATGAACACCGGGGAGCTGTTTTTT. It specifies CASIRTGMNTGELFF. This chain links TRBV28 with TRBJ2-2, with a weak D call TRBD1 (5 bases). The CDR3 has 15 amino acids. V was pared by 7 bases and J by 1 base, with 13 bases between. Germline-derived CDR1 and CDR2 are MDHEN and SYDVKM.